The 7 T cell receptor beta chains reported below all come from one sample, sequenced in a study of T cells in Graves' hyperthyroidism and ophthalmopathy. The investigators amplified TCR beta CDR3 regions from RNA transcripts. Carried out on the TCR CDR3, a first-round RT-PCR used the HTBI primer set. TCRdb itself ran the multiplex PCR reads through MiXCR, one entry per CDR3 protein. The profile shows hundreds of thousands of distinct CDR3 sequences, approximately 15% of them singletons. The specimen sequenced was blood. The receptor source for this set is a woman under 30 with Graves' hyperthyroidism.

This clonotype was recorded many times. The chain combines TRBV28 with TRBJ2-5; 8 positions agree with TRBD2. The germline V gene has CDR1 MDHEN and CDR2 SYDVKM. With 7 bases clipped from V and 5 bases from J, the junction kept 12 bases outside the gene matches. The CDR3 loop spans 15 amino acids. The CDR3 DNA follows: TGTGCCAGCATCGGACTGGGACTAGGGCTTGAGACCCAGTACTTC. Translation: CASIGLGLGLETQYF.

The table lists this clonotype with a few counts. The chain links TRBV9 to TRBJ2-3; 9 bases fit TRBD2. Germline CDR1 reads SGDLS; CDR2 reads YYNGEE. The CDR3 sequence is 15 residues long. The V segment lost 0 bases and the J segment 5 bases; nucleotides outside the gene matches: 4. The CDR3 coding sequence is TGTGCCAGCAGCGTAGAGGTAGCGGGGGTAGATACGCAGTATTTT. Amino acid sequence: CASSVEVAGVDTQYF.

This clonotype has more than one count but fewer than ten. The germline gene is not matched at one end of the junction; a read error may be the cause. The V call is TRBV3-1, the J call TRBJ1-3; D ambiguous. The CDR3 spans 16 residues. Germline V lookup: CDR1 LGHDT, CDR2 YNNKEL (reference sequence). The CDR3 DNA reads TGTGCCAGCAGCCAAGATAGGCCGAGCTCTGGAAGCACCATATATTTT. Encoded protein: CASSQDRPSSGSTIYF.

This clonotype showed up many times. This chain uses TRBV20-1 with TRBJ2-7; 9 nucleotides line up with TRBD1. CDR1 is DFQATT and CDR2 is SNEGSKA in the germline V gene (reference sequence). The CDR3 consists of 13 residues. After removal of 6 bases from V and 4 bases from J, the junction contained 7 bases not matched to a gene. Written as DNA, the CDR3 is TGCAGTGCCCTACAGGGGGCGTATTACGAGCAGTACTTC. Translated, it gives CSALQGAYYEQYF.

This clonotype occurred once. The chain uses TRBV6-1 and TRBJ2-3; D may correspond to TRBD1 or TRBD2 (5 bases each). The CDR3 is made up of 15 amino acids. Germline loops: CDR1 MNHNS, CDR2 SASEGT. The V and J ends lost 6 bases and 0 bases respectively, with 13 bases between them. The CDR3 region has the DNA TGTGCCAGCAGGGATTTTGGGGGTAGCACAGATACGCAGTATTTT. Translating it yields CASRDFGGSTDTQYF.

In its sample, this clonotype was seen many times. The chain is built from TRBV10-3 and TRBJ2-3, with D maybe TRBD2 (6 bases). The V end was cut by 3 bases, the J end by 2 bases, with 12 bases between. Germline V gene lookup returns CDR1 ENHRY and CDR2 SYGVKD. There are 15 residues in the CDR3. The CDR3, as DNA: TGTGCCATCAGTGACTTGGGGGGAAACACAGATACGCAGTATTTT. Its protein is CAISDLGGNTDTQYF.

The sample holds many counts of this clonotype. The chain carries TRBV5-1 and TRBJ2-7; 8 bases map to TRBD1. The CDR3 runs to 15 residues. The germline gives CDR1 SGHRS, CDR2 YFSETQ. J lost 7 bases, V lost 2 bases, and 11 bases had no gene match. CDR3 nucleotides: TGCGCCAGCAGCTTTCCTGGGCAGGGGGCGCGGGAGCAGTACTTC. Amino acid sequence: CASSFPGQGAREQYF.